The 25 T cell receptor beta chains below were found in one sample sequenced in a study of blood T cell repertoires in COVID-19. Data came from immunoSEQ multiplex PCR; TCRdb stores just in-frame clones and leaves some out. This sample has more than 400,000 clones, with 90% found just once. Sequencing used PBMCs or T cells enriched from blood (not recorded which). The receptors derive from a man aged 18 to 29 who had recovered from COVID-19.

The genes are TRBV28 and TRBJ2-3; 11 bases match TRBD2. Germline CDR1 reads MDHEN; CDR2 reads SYDVKM. The CDR3 covers 17 residues. V lost 6 bases and J lost 4; bases outside the gene matches: 12. CDR3 sequence (DNA): TGTGCCAGCAGCCCTACTACTAATAGCGGGAGGGCAGATACGCAGTATTTT. As protein: CASSPTTNSGRADTQYF.

The J gene is TRBJ2-3, the V gene TRBV30; TRBD1 matches at 7 bases. The CDR3 is made up of 16 amino acids. Germline V gives CDR1 GTSNPN, CDR2 SVGIG (reference sequence). Trimming cost V 2 bases and J 5 bases; bases outside gene matches: 13. The CDR3 is CAWSRGLLGGVDTQYF. CDR3 DNA: TGTGCCTGGAGTAGGGGGCTACTAGGGGGTGTAGATACGCAGTATTTT.

This clone was observed a few times. The V and J genes are TRBV24-1 and TRBJ1-1; 9 positions agree with TRBD1. V shed 10 bases, J shed 1 base, and the junction held 9 bases outside the gene matches. The CDR3 runs to 15 residues. Germline loops: CDR1 KGHDR, CDR2 SFDVKD. The CDR3 DNA reads as TGTGCCACGACCTATAAGGACAGGGGGAACACTGAAGCTTTCTTT. Amino acid sequence: CATTYKDRGNTEAFF.

The chain couples TRBV6-5 to TRBJ1-2; a weak D match, TRBD1 (6 bases). The CDR3 covers 14 residues. Germline CDR1 is MNHEY and CDR2 is SVGAGI. V was shortened by 5 bases and J by 5 bases, with 15 bases between the two germline ends. The CDR3 DNA sequence: TGTGCCAGCAGTAACACAGGGTTTGGTTATGGCTACACCTTC. Protein product: CASSNTGFGYGYTF.

The V call is TRBV9, the J call TRBJ2-3; 7 bases are a match to TRBD2. V lost 6 bases and J lost 7; bases outside the gene matches: 8. The CDR3 spans 13 residues. Germline V gene data show CDR1 as SGDLS and CDR2 as YYNGEE. The CDR3 region has the DNA TGTGCCAGCAATGGGGGAGGGCCATATACGCAGTATTTT. Residues: CASNGGGPYTQYF.

In DNA, the CDR3 is TGCGCCAGCAGTGAGTCGAGGACTAGCGGTTACAATGAGCAGTTCTTC. It codes for CASSESRTSGYNEQFF. The chain carries TRBV10-1 and TRBJ2-1; TRBD2 agrees at 10 bases. Per germline, CDR1 WNHNN and CDR2 SYGVQD (reference sequence). The CDR3 runs 16 residues. J lost 4 bases, V lost 0 bases, and 3 bases had no gene match.

This clone appeared a single time. The rearrangement joins TRBV6-6 to TRBJ2-1; D gene uncertain. This CDR3 contains 14 residues. The germline CDR1 and CDR2 sequences are MNHNY and SVGAGI (reference sequence). Deletions cut 4 bases from V and 7 bases from J, with 14 bases between. CDR3 nucleotide sequence: TGTGCCAGCAGTTCAAATAAGCGTGGGAATGAGCAGTTCTTC. This gives the protein CASSSNKRGNEQFF.

The chain employs TRBV6-5 and TRBJ2-7; D gene uncertain. Germline lookup yields CDR1 MNHEY and CDR2 SVGAGI. The CDR3 is made up of 13 amino acids. Trimming took off 5 bases at V and 5 bases at J, with 13 bases between the two ends. The CDR3 DNA follows: TGTGCCAGCAGTATCCTCCCAGGCAACGAGCAGTACTTC. The encoded protein is CASSILPGNEQYF.

The rearrangement uses TRBV28 and TRBJ1-4; the D is unclear. The V gene's germline CDR1 is MDHEN and CDR2 SYDVKM. CDR3 size: 14 residues. Trimming shortened V by 3 bases and J by 0 bases, and 5 bases separated the two germline ends. This CDR3 is CASSFDSTNEKLFF. The CDR3 coding sequence is TGTGCCAGCAGTTTCGACTCAACTAATGAAAAACTGTTTTTT. Full variable domain (remainder filled in from reference TRBV28 and TRBJ1-4): DVKVTQSSRYLVKRTGEKVFLECVQDMDHENMFWYRQDPGLGLRLIYFSYDVKMKEKGDIPEGYSVSREKKERFSLILESASTNQTSMYLCASSFDSTNEKLFFGSGTQLSVL.

The gene calls are TRBV27 and TRBJ1-2, with D perhaps matching TRBD1 (5 bases). Trimming stripped 5 bases from V and 8 bases from J, with 18 bases between. Germline V gene lookup returns CDR1 MNHEY and CDR2 SMNVEV (reference sequence). This CDR3 is built from 14 residues. DNA of the CDR3: TGTGCCAGCAGTACCCTGGACATACCTAGGGGCTACACCTTC. Translation: CASSTLDIPRGYTF.

The chain is built from TRBV27 and TRBJ2-3; no clear D gene. V was pared by 3 bases and J by 0 bases, with 16 bases between. Per the germline V gene, CDR1 is MNHEY and CDR2 is SMNVEV (reference sequence). CDR3 length equals 17 residues. CDR3 bases: TGTGCCAGCAGTTTTACACGACATGTCTTGAGCACAGATACGCAGTATTTT. It specifies CASSFTRHVLSTDTQYF.

The genes are TRBV27 and TRBJ1-5; tentatively, D is TRBD1 (5 bases). The CDR3 is 14 amino acids. V was clipped by 5 bases and J by 2 bases, with 10 bases between them. Per germline, CDR1 MNHEY and CDR2 SMNVEV (reference sequence). The CDR3 spells CASSPWGGNQPQHF. In nucleotides, the CDR3 is TGTGCCAGCAGTCCCTGGGGGGGCAATCAGCCCCAGCATTTT.

The CDR3 coding sequence is TGTGCCAGCAGCGACCGACAGGGTGGTGCGGCGAATCCTGAAGCTTTCTTT. It codes for CASSDRQGGAANPEAFF. J is TRBJ1-1 and V is TRBV9; TRBD1 matches 7 bases. The CDR3 sequence is 17 residues long. Germline CDR1 reads SGDLS; CDR2 reads YYNGEE. Trimming removed 3 bases from V and 6 bases from J; junction bases left unmatched: 17.

V is TRBV5-4 and J is TRBJ1-1; 8 bases are shared with TRBD1. Looked up from germline, CDR1 is SGHNT and CDR2 is YYREEE (reference sequence). The CDR3 contains 16 residues. V gave up 6 bases and J gave up 1 base; unmatched junction bases: 11. CDR3 sequence: CASTTGGQARNTEAFF. Written as DNA, the CDR3 is TGTGCCAGCACAACAGGGGGACAGGCTAGGAACACTGAAGCTTTCTTT.

The CDR3 DNA follows: TGTGCCAGCAGCTTTAACAGCATCAGCTATTCACCCCTCCACTTT. Translated, it gives CASSFNSISYSPLHF. This chain connects TRBV7-8 to TRBJ1-6; D remains ambiguous. CDR3 length equals 15 residues. The germline CDR1 and CDR2 sequences are SGHVS and FQNEAQ. V was cut by 3 bases and J by 8 bases, with 14 bases left in between.

The chain links TRBV24-1 to TRBJ1-5; 7 bases map to TRBD1. Trimming took 3 bases from V and 9 from J; bases not matched to a gene: 10. Germline V lookup: CDR1 KGHDR, CDR2 SFDVKD. The CDR3 spans 15 residues. The CDR3 spells CATSDTQTGIGPQHF. The CDR3, as DNA: TGTGCCACCAGTGATACACAGACAGGGATAGGGCCCCAGCATTTT.

This clone was detected only once. V gene TRBV3-1 (or the pseudogene TRBV3-2) combines with J gene TRBJ1-1; D perhaps matches TRBD1 (5 bases). Trimming left V 1 base short and J 7 bases short, with 10 bases between. The germline gives CDR1 LGHDT, CDR2 YNNKEL (reference sequence). The CDR3 spans 13 residues. DNA for the CDR3: TGTGCCAGCAGCCAAGTTAGGGGCAGTGAAGCTTTCTTT. The encoded protein is CASSQVRGSEAFF.

This chain joins TRBV2 and TRBJ1-2; D is unresolved. This CDR3 is 12 amino acids long. CDR1 is SNHLY and CDR2 is FYNNEI in the germline V gene. Trimming removed 7 bases at V and 1 base at J, with 7 bases between. The CDR3 DNA reads as TGTGCCAGCAAATCTAATAACTATGGCTACACCTTC. Protein product: CASKSNNYGYTF.

This chain connects TRBV5-1 to TRBJ1-2; TRBD1 is a possible D gene (5 bases). Looked up from germline, CDR1 is SGHRS and CDR2 is YFSETQ. V lost 0 bases and J lost 7, with 13 bases in between. The CDR3 sequence is 14 residues long. CDR3 in amino acids: CASSLGSGVGGYTF. The DNA of the CDR3 is TGCGCCAGCAGCTTGGGGTCGGGGGTCGGTGGCTACACCTTC.

The chain employs TRBV19 and TRBJ1-2, with 12 bases lining up with TRBD1. The CDR3 is made up of 15 amino acids. Germline values: CDR1 LNHDA, CDR2 SQIVND (reference sequence). After removal of 5 bases from V and 7 bases from J, the junction contained 8 bases not matched to a gene. Here the CDR3 DNA reads TGTGCCAGTAGTGCCCTGGGACAGGGGGCGTTTGGCTACACCTTC. Its translation is CASSALGQGAFGYTF.

The rearrangement links TRBV30 to TRBJ2-7; 8 bases line up with TRBD1. Losses at the gene ends were 2 bases for V and 2 bases for J; bases not matched to a gene: 17. CDR3 length equals 18 residues. Germline CDR1 and CDR2: GTSNPN and SVGIG (reference sequence). This CDR3 reads CAWSPPRAGGAPTYEQYF. CDR3 nucleotides: TGTGCCTGGAGTCCCCCCCGGGCAGGGGGCGCACCCACCTACGAGCAGTACTTC.

As DNA, the CDR3 is TGCGCCAGCAGCCAAGATCCCAGGGCAGGAGGAAACACCATATATTTT. Protein product: CASSQDPRAGGNTIYF. The chain is built from TRBV4-1 and TRBJ1-3, with D possibly TRBD1 on 5 matching bases. Trimming stripped 0 bases from V and 4 bases from J, with 13 bases between. The V gene's germline CDR1 is MGHRA and CDR2 YSYEKL. The CDR3 consists of 16 residues.

The chain recombines TRBV27 with TRBJ1-3, with TRBD1 matching 7 bases. The CDR3 sequence is 14 residues long. V shed 5 bases and J 2 bases; nucleotides not matched to a gene: 3. Germline V lookup: CDR1 MNHEY, CDR2 SMNVEV (reference sequence). CDR3 sequence (DNA): TGTGCCAGCAGTCGGGGACAGCCTGGAAACACCATATATTTT. Translated: CASSRGQPGNTIYF.

This clone was detected only a few times. This rearrangement joins TRBV19 to TRBJ1-5; 9 nucleotides align to TRBD1. V was pared by 9 bases and J by 5 bases, with 11 bases of the junction left unmatched. CDR3 size: 15 residues. Per the germline V gene, CDR1 is LNHDA and CDR2 is SQIVND (reference sequence). The CDR3 DNA reads as TGTGCCAGCAGACAGGGGGTAGGCTTCCATCAGCCCCAGCATTTT. It translates to CASRQGVGFHQPQHF.

The CDR3 spells CASSSGLAGVREQYF. The CDR3 coding sequence is TGTGCCAGCAGCTCCGGACTAGCGGGAGTTCGGGAGCAGTACTTC. V gene TRBV7-2 combines with J gene TRBJ2-7; 13 bases are shared with TRBD2. V trimming: 4 bases; J trimming: 7 bases; junction bases outside the gene matches: 7. CDR3 size: 15 residues. The V gene's germline CDR1 is SGHTA and CDR2 FQGNSA.